Listed below are T cell receptor beta chains from one sample, sequenced in a study of metastatic and nonmetastatic thyroid tumors. TCRdb reanalyzed the PCR reads with MiXCR. The profile covers almost 3,000 clones, with more than 35% appearing a single time and 20% to 25% taken by the ten largest. Sequenced: tumor tissue. The origin of the receptors is a female donor with papillary thyroid cancer or a benign thyroid nodule (not recorded which). Some clones in this sample may be carry-over from other donors' samples. Both conserved end residues are part of each CDR3. Fields, in order: J gene, clone size, V gene, D gene, CDR3 protein, CDR3 DNA. A D gene is named only where the DNA matches it firmly. Clone size appears in some rows only: once, few, many, or a class for an expanded clone.

j_call: TRBJ2-2; clone_size: large; v_call: TRBV6-4; d_call: TRBD1; cdr3_aa: CASSRQGTGELFF; cdr3_nt: TGTGCCAGCAGTCGACAGGGCACCGGGGAGCTGTTTTTT
j_call: TRBJ2-2; clone_size: -; v_call: TRBV19; d_call: TRBD1; cdr3_aa: CASSMFGQGLETGELFF; cdr3_nt: TGTGCCAGTAGTATGTTTGGACAGGGGTTAGAAACCGGGGAGCTGTTTTTT
j_call: TRBJ2-2; clone_size: -; v_call: TRBV6-1; d_call: -; cdr3_aa: CDIGQVPTAELFF; cdr3_nt: TGTGACATCGGGCAGGTACCAACCGCGGAGCTGTTTTTT
j_call: TRBJ2-7; clone_size: -; v_call: TRBV18; d_call: -; cdr3_aa: CASSPVSVREQYF; cdr3_nt: TGTGCCAGCTCACCAGTCTCCGTTAGGGAGCAGTACTTC
j_call: TRBJ2-3; clone_size: once; v_call: TRBV2; d_call: TRBD2; cdr3_aa: CASSARLASSTDTQYF; cdr3_nt: TGTGCCAGCAGCGCGAGACTAGCGTCCAGCACAGATACGCAGTATTTT
j_call: TRBJ1-1; clone_size: -; v_call: TRBV6-1; d_call: -; cdr3_aa: CASSQKNRGLSNTEAFF; cdr3_nt: TGTGCCAGCAGTCAGAAAAACCGGGGGCTATCAAACACTGAAGCTTTCTTT
j_call: TRBJ2-3; clone_size: few; v_call: TRBV25-1; d_call: -; cdr3_aa: CASSYRVTDTQYF; cdr3_nt: TGTGCCAGCAGTTACAGGGTAACAGATACGCAGTATTTT
j_call: TRBJ1-2; clone_size: -; v_call: TRBV20-1; d_call: TRBD1; cdr3_aa: CSARGRQGRGYGYTF; cdr3_nt: TGCAGTGCTAGAGGCCGACAGGGACGGGGGTATGGCTACACCTTC
j_call: TRBJ2-2; clone_size: few; v_call: TRBV6-1; d_call: TRBD1; cdr3_aa: CASKKGGWIVGELFF; cdr3_nt: TGTGCCAGCAAGAAAGGGGGCTGGATCGTGGGGGAGCTGTTTTTT
j_call: TRBJ1-2; clone_size: -; v_call: TRBV30; d_call: -; cdr3_aa: CAWSLGYGYTF; cdr3_nt: TGTGCCTGGAGCCTTGGCTATGGCTACACCTTC
j_call: TRBJ1-1; clone_size: -; v_call: TRBV12-3/TRBV12-4; d_call: TRBD1; cdr3_aa: CASRPWGQGAEAFF; cdr3_nt: TGTGCCAGCAGACCCTGGGGACAGGGGGCTGAAGCTTTCTTT
j_call: TRBJ1-1; clone_size: few; v_call: TRBV5-1; d_call: -; cdr3_aa: CASSWGPSGVGTEAFF; cdr3_nt: TGCGCCAGCAGCTGGGGACCTTCAGGGGTGGGCACTGAAGCTTTCTTT
j_call: TRBJ2-7; clone_size: -; v_call: TRBV11-3; d_call: -; cdr3_aa: CASSLDGSRELSEQYF; cdr3_nt: TGTGCCAGCAGCTTAGATGGGTCAAGAGAGCTATCCGAGCAGTACTTC
j_call: TRBJ2-3; clone_size: few; v_call: TRBV19; d_call: TRBD1; cdr3_aa: CASSTPGQITDTQYF; cdr3_nt: TGTGCCAGTAGTACCCCGGGACAGATCACAGATACGCAGTATTTT
j_call: TRBJ2-3; clone_size: -; v_call: TRBV27; d_call: TRBD1; cdr3_aa: CASSVVRQGADTQYF; cdr3_nt: TGTGCCAGCAGCGTAGTCCGGCAGGGGGCAGATACGCAGTATTTT
j_call: TRBJ2-3; clone_size: -; v_call: TRBV9; d_call: TRBD2; cdr3_aa: CASSVAGGLRDTQYF; cdr3_nt: TGTGCCAGCAGCGTAGCGGGGGGGCTGAGAGATACGCAGTATTTT
j_call: TRBJ1-5; clone_size: -; v_call: TRBV18; d_call: -; cdr3_aa: CASSVGGMGQPQHF; cdr3_nt: TGTGCCAGCTCCGTGGGAGGGATGGGGCAGCCCCAGCATTTT
j_call: TRBJ1-6; clone_size: -; v_call: TRBV30; d_call: -; cdr3_aa: CAWSNGLWSPLHF; cdr3_nt: TGTGCCTGGAGTAACGGGTTGTGGTCACCCCTCCACTTT
j_call: TRBJ2-1; clone_size: few; v_call: TRBV2; d_call: -; cdr3_aa: CASRGSPGTYNEQFF; cdr3_nt: TGTGCCAGCAGGGGTAGCCCAGGGACCTACAATGAGCAGTTCTTC
j_call: TRBJ1-6; clone_size: -; v_call: TRBV28; d_call: -; cdr3_aa: CASRDTGRSSPLHF; cdr3_nt: TGTGCCAGCAGGGACACAGGGAGATCTTCACCCCTCCACTTT
j_call: TRBJ2-7; clone_size: few; v_call: TRBV11-2; d_call: TRBD2; cdr3_aa: CASSLVGLAGGSAYEQYF; cdr3_nt: TGTGCCAGCAGCTTAGTAGGGCTAGCGGGAGGATCCGCGTACGAGCAGTACTTC
j_call: TRBJ2-1; clone_size: -; v_call: TRBV19; d_call: TRBD2; cdr3_aa: CASTIASGDNEQFF; cdr3_nt: TGTGCCAGTACCATTGCTAGCGGGGACAATGAGCAGTTCTTC
j_call: TRBJ2-7; clone_size: large; v_call: TRBV19; d_call: TRBD2; cdr3_aa: CASSSGTSFSEQYF; cdr3_nt: TGTGCCAGTAGTTCGGGGACTAGTTTCAGCGAGCAGTACTTC
j_call: TRBJ2-3; clone_size: few; v_call: TRBV6-1; d_call: TRBD2; cdr3_aa: CANMELREGTDTQYF; cdr3_nt: TGTGCCAACATGGAGTTGCGGGAGGGGACAGATACGCAGTATTTT
j_call: TRBJ1-2; clone_size: -; v_call: TRBV6-2/TRBV6-3; d_call: -; cdr3_aa: CASSYFRVHGYTF; cdr3_nt: TGTGCCAGCAGTTACTTCAGGGTTCACGGCTACACCTTC
j_call: TRBJ2-1; clone_size: once; v_call: TRBV7-6; d_call: -; cdr3_aa: CASSLERGAHNEQFF; cdr3_nt: TGTGCCAGCAGCTTAGAGAGGGGCGCACACAATGAGCAGTTCTTC
j_call: TRBJ1-2; clone_size: -; v_call: TRBV28; d_call: TRBD1; cdr3_aa: CASSGTGGMNGYTF; cdr3_nt: TGTGCCAGCAGTGGGACAGGGGGCATGAATGGCTACACCTTC
j_call: TRBJ2-6; clone_size: once; v_call: TRBV3-1; d_call: -; cdr3_aa: CASSPEIQSGANVLTF; cdr3_nt: TGTGCCAGCAGCCCAGAGATACAGTCTGGGGCCAACGTCCTGACTTTC
j_call: TRBJ2-3; clone_size: few; v_call: TRBV12-3/TRBV12-4; d_call: -; cdr3_aa: CASSSFAQGTDTQYF; cdr3_nt: TGTGCCAGCAGTTCCTTCGCACAGGGAACAGATACGCAGTATTTT
j_call: TRBJ2-7; clone_size: -; v_call: TRBV9; d_call: TRBD1; cdr3_aa: CASSPRDRESEQYF; cdr3_nt: TGTGCCAGCAGCCCCCGGGACAGGGAAAGCGAGCAGTACTTC
j_call: TRBJ2-2; clone_size: -; v_call: TRBV27; d_call: TRBD2; cdr3_aa: CASSLFVSSSGGANTGELFF; cdr3_nt: TGTGCCAGCAGTTTATTCGTCAGTTCTAGCGGGGGAGCGAACACCGGGGAGCTGTTTTTT
j_call: TRBJ1-2; clone_size: few; v_call: TRBV28; d_call: -; cdr3_aa: CASSLRQDSLYGYTF; cdr3_nt: TGTGCCAGCAGTTTAAGGCAGGACAGCCTCTATGGCTACACCTTC
j_call: TRBJ2-1; clone_size: -; v_call: TRBV19; d_call: -; cdr3_aa: CASSIRAGSNEQFF; cdr3_nt: TGTGCCAGTAGTATTCGGGCTGGATCAAATGAGCAGTTCTTC
j_call: TRBJ2-7; clone_size: few; v_call: TRBV29-1; d_call: TRBD1; cdr3_aa: CRVGDRDSPYEQYF; cdr3_nt: TGCCGCGTAGGGGACCGGGACAGCCCTTACGAGCAGTACTTC
j_call: TRBJ1-1; clone_size: few; v_call: TRBV19; d_call: TRBD1; cdr3_aa: CASSSATGGNTEAFF; cdr3_nt: TGTGCCAGTAGTTCCGCGACAGGGGGGAACACTGAAGCTTTCTTT
j_call: TRBJ2-7; clone_size: -; v_call: TRBV6-1; d_call: TRBD1; cdr3_aa: CASSVGTGVIYEQYF; cdr3_nt: TGTGCCAGCAGCGTAGGGACAGGGGTGATTTACGAGCAGTACTTC
j_call: TRBJ2-2; clone_size: few; v_call: TRBV6-1; d_call: TRBD1; cdr3_aa: CASSRDRLTGELFF; cdr3_nt: TGTGCCAGCAGTAGGGACAGGTTGACCGGGGAGCTGTTTTTT
j_call: TRBJ2-1; clone_size: -; v_call: TRBV11-1; d_call: TRBD1; cdr3_aa: CASSSEGDPGQSYNEQFF; cdr3_nt: TGTGCCAGCAGCTCAGAAGGAGACCCGGGACAGAGTTACAATGAGCAGTTCTTC
j_call: TRBJ2-7; clone_size: few; v_call: TRBV25-1; d_call: -; cdr3_aa: CASSDSRASYEQYF; cdr3_nt: TGTGCCAGCAGTGATTCCCGGGCCTCCTACGAGCAGTACTTC
j_call: TRBJ2-7; clone_size: few; v_call: TRBV27; d_call: -; cdr3_aa: CASSLGGTWDYEQCF; cdr3_nt: TGTGCCAGCAGTTTAGGCGGGACATGGGACTACGAGCAGTGCTTC
j_call: TRBJ2-6; clone_size: -; v_call: TRBV19; d_call: -; cdr3_aa: CASSSGQHSGANVLTF; cdr3_nt: TGTGCCAGTAGTAGTGGACAGCACTCTGGGGCCAACGTCCTGACTTTC
j_call: TRBJ2-7; clone_size: once; v_call: TRBV5-1; d_call: -; cdr3_aa: CASSRDGYEQYF; cdr3_nt: TGCGCCAGCAGCCGTGACGGTTACGAGCAGTACTTC
j_call: TRBJ1-4; clone_size: medium-sized; v_call: TRBV20-1; d_call: -; cdr3_aa: CSASGFHEKLFF; cdr3_nt: TGCAGTGCTAGCGGGTTTCATGAAAAACTGTTTTTT
j_call: TRBJ2-3; clone_size: few; v_call: TRBV28; d_call: TRBD2; cdr3_aa: CASSSSGTSGGRTDTQYF; cdr3_nt: TGTGCCAGCAGTTCGTCCGGGACTAGCGGGGGTAGGACAGATACGCAGTATTTT
j_call: TRBJ1-3; clone_size: -; v_call: TRBV6-1; d_call: TRBD1; cdr3_aa: CASRTGSSGNTIYF; cdr3_nt: TGTGCCAGCAGGACAGGGTCCTCTGGAAACACCATATATTTT
j_call: TRBJ1-1; clone_size: few; v_call: TRBV6-1; d_call: -; cdr3_aa: CASTSLQGLGTTEAFF; cdr3_nt: TGTGCCAGCACCTCCCTACAGGGTTTGGGTACCACTGAAGCTTTCTTT
j_call: TRBJ1-2; clone_size: few; v_call: TRBV10-3; d_call: TRBD1; cdr3_aa: CAISEGRGRSNYGYTF; cdr3_nt: TGTGCCATCAGTGAGGGGAGGGGGCGATCCAACTATGGCTACACCTTC
j_call: TRBJ2-7; clone_size: -; v_call: TRBV5-1; d_call: -; cdr3_aa: CASSLELGDEQYF; cdr3_nt: TGCGCCAGCAGCTTGGAATTGGGGGACGAGCAGTACTTC
j_call: TRBJ2-7; clone_size: few; v_call: TRBV6-1; d_call: TRBD2; cdr3_aa: CASRPRLAGVYEQYF; cdr3_nt: TGTGCCAGCAGACCACGACTAGCGGGAGTCTACGAGCAGTACTTC
j_call: TRBJ2-5; clone_size: -; v_call: TRBV4-2; d_call: -; cdr3_aa: CASSQDRVHRQETQYF; cdr3_nt: TGTGCCAGCAGCCAAGATCGGGTCCACCGCCAAGAGACCCAGTACTTC
j_call: TRBJ1-5; clone_size: -; v_call: TRBV11-2; d_call: -; cdr3_aa: CASSLDRAGKEDQPQHF; cdr3_nt: TGTGCCAGCAGCTTAGATCGGGCCGGAAAGGAGGATCAGCCCCAGCATTTT
j_call: TRBJ1-5; clone_size: few; v_call: TRBV28; d_call: TRBD1; cdr3_aa: CASSYRSKGAAGGNQPQHF; cdr3_nt: TGTGCCAGCAGTTACCGCAGTAAGGGGGCCGCCGGGGGCAATCAGCCCCAGCATTTT
j_call: TRBJ2-7; clone_size: -; v_call: TRBV20-1; d_call: TRBD2; cdr3_aa: CSAIPTWTSGTYEQYF; cdr3_nt: TGCAGTGCTATCCCGACCTGGACTAGCGGTACCTACGAGCAGTACTTC
j_call: TRBJ2-2; clone_size: -; v_call: TRBV6-1; d_call: TRBD1; cdr3_aa: CASSPGQGITRALFF; cdr3_nt: TGTGCCAGCAGTCCAGGACAGGGTATCACCCGGGCGCTGTTTTTT
j_call: TRBJ1-1; clone_size: few; v_call: TRBV12-5; d_call: -; cdr3_aa: CASGLALSGGTEAFF; cdr3_nt: TGTGCTAGTGGTTTGGCCTTATCAGGCGGCACTGAAGCTTTCTTT
j_call: TRBJ1-4; clone_size: few; v_call: TRBV2; d_call: -; cdr3_aa: CASRRGDLTWEKLFF; cdr3_nt: TGTGCCAGCAGGAGGGGGGACCTCACGTGGGAAAAACTGTTTTTT
j_call: TRBJ2-7; clone_size: -; v_call: TRBV28; d_call: -; cdr3_aa: CASSFSSTYEQYF; cdr3_nt: TGTGCCAGCAGTTTTAGCTCCACCTACGAGCAGTACTTC
j_call: TRBJ2-1; clone_size: -; v_call: TRBV20-1; d_call: TRBD2; cdr3_aa: CSAPLAGQPQFF; cdr3_nt: TGCAGTGCTCCCCTAGCGGGACAGCCTCAGTTCTTC
j_call: TRBJ1-2; clone_size: few; v_call: TRBV6-1; d_call: TRBD1; cdr3_aa: CASSRADRAGGYTF; cdr3_nt: TGTGCCAGCAGCCGAGCCGACAGGGCGGGGGGCTACACCTTC